What follows are 22 T cell receptor beta chains derived from one specimen sequenced in a study of regulatory T cells in long-lasting Graves disease. In building TCR beta libraries, iRepertoire HTBI primers were used together with Arm-PCR of CDR3 regions. MiXCR, applied by TCRdb to the multiplex PCR reads, yields one record per CDR3 protein. The repertoire holds about 420,000 distinct CDR3 sequences, with less than 20% as singletons. Time point denoted: newly diagnosed GD, antithyroid drugs for less than 3 months. From PBMCs, RNA was extracted and then used to make the TCR library. The same data also went into a second study, on T cells in Graves' hyperthyroidism and ophthalmopathy.

The sample was peripheral blood mononuclear cells (PBMCs), taken at new diagnosis, from a patient treated with antithyroid drugs. The receptors originated from a woman aged 18-29 years with Graves disease.

A note on this clonotype: At one of its ends the junction is not consistent with the germline gene, which may arise from a read error. This sequence joins TRBV7-2 and TRBJ2-1, with unresolved D. The CDR3 totals 16 residues. Germline V lookup: CDR1 SGHTA, CDR2 FQGNSA. CDR3 nucleotide sequence: TGTGCCAGCAGCTTAGCACGCGGTAGCTCCTACAGTGAGCAGTTCTTC. Encoded protein: CASSLARGSSYSEQFF.

This clonotype was observed a handful of times. The V call is TRBV7-6, the J call TRBJ1-1, with unresolved D. V was cut by 1 base and J by 2 bases, with 11 bases left in between. This CDR3 is built from 15 residues. Germline CDR1 reads SGHVS; CDR2 reads FNYEAQ. CDR3 region: CASSLEGGSNTEAFF. CDR3 DNA: TGTGCCAGCAGCTTAGAGGGAGGGTCAAACACTGAAGCTTTCTTT. Based on the CDR3 plus reference TRBV7-6 and TRBJ1-1, the full variable domain is GAGVSQSPRYKVTKRGQDVALRCDPISGHVSLYWYRQALGQGPEFLTYFNYEAQQDKSGLPNDRFSAERPEGSISTLTIQRTEQRDSAMYRCASSLEGGSNTEAFFGQGTRLTVV.

The V gene is TRBV6-1, the J gene TRBJ2-5; D ambiguous. Between the trimmed V and J ends, which lost 2 bases and 4 bases, there was a span of 5 bases. Germline assignment: CDR1 MNHNS and CDR2 SASEGT. The CDR3 has 12 amino acids. Here the CDR3 DNA reads TGTGCCAGCAGTGAATCAGGAGAGACCCAGTACTTC. It encodes CASSESGETQYF.

The chain recombines TRBV5-1 with TRBJ2-1; a weak D match, TRBD2 (5 bases). This CDR3 contains 16 residues. Trimming left V 2 bases short and J 1 base short, with 13 bases between. Per germline, CDR1 SGHRS and CDR2 YFSETQ. In nucleotides, the CDR3 is TGCGCCAGCAGCTTCGCGGCGGGCAGATCCTACAATGAGCAGTTCTTC. This translates into CASSFAAGRSYNEQFF. The whole variable domain, remainder taken from reference TRBV5-1 and TRBJ2-1, is KAGVTQTPRYLIKTRGQQVTLSCSPISGHRSVSWYQQTPGQGLQFLFEYFSETQRNKGNFPGRFSGRQFSNSRSEMNVSTLELGDSALYLCASSFAAGRSYNEQFFGPGTRLTVL.

The chain has TRBV11-3 and TRBJ2-5, with D unclear. The CDR3 has 13 amino acids. Germline-derived CDR1 and CDR2 are SGHNT and YENEEA. The V end was cut by 4 bases, the J end by 5 bases, with 11 bases between. The CDR3 bases are TGTGCCAGCAGCTCCGTAGGTTCCGAGACCCAGTACTTC. Its translation: CASSSVGSETQYF.

This clonotype was seen more than once but under ten times. The chain has TRBV12-3 or TRBV12-4 and TRBJ2-3; 8 bases fit TRBD1. Losses at the gene ends were 6 bases for V and 3 bases for J; bases not matched to a gene: 8. This CDR3 has 15 amino acids. The CDR3 region has the DNA TGTGCCAGCAGAACAGGGGGATTGATGACAGATACGCAGTATTTT. Translated, it gives CASRTGGLMTDTQYF.

This clonotype showed up many times. The chain joins TRBV27 to TRBJ2-3; no clear D gene. V gave up 7 bases and J gave up 3 bases, with 14 bases separating them. The CDR3 has 14 residues. Germline V gene data show CDR1 as MNHEY and CDR2 as SMNVEV (reference sequence). Here the CDR3 DNA reads TGTGCCAGCACCCACCCATTGGCGACAGATACGCAGTATTTT. Its translation is CASTHPLATDTQYF.

There are a few counts of this clonotype. This chain uses TRBV29-1 with TRBJ1-1; 7 positions agree with TRBD1. The CDR3 extends over 11 amino acids. Per germline, CDR1 SQVTM and CDR2 ANQGSEA. The V and J ends lost 5 bases and 11 bases, in that order; junction bases with no gene match: 8. The CDR3 bases are TGCAGCGTTCGACAGGGAGGGAGCGCTTTCTTT. Translating it yields CSVRQGGSAFF. The full variable domain, in which reference TRBV29-1 and TRBJ1-1 provide the parts outside the CDR3, is SAVISQKPSRDICQRGTSLTIQCQVDSQVTMMFWYRQQPGQSLTLIATANQGSEATYESGFVIDKFPISRPNLTFSTLTVSNMSPEDSSIYLCSVRQGGSAFFGQGTRLTVV.

This clonotype was seen repeatedly, ten times or more. The chain couples TRBV20-1 to TRBJ2-3; 7 bases map to TRBD2. CDR1 and CDR2 from the germline V gene are DFQATT and SNEGSKA (reference sequence). The CDR3 runs 16 residues. With V trimmed by 5 bases and J by 2 bases, 13 bases remained unmatched. CDR3 coding DNA: TGCAGTGCTCACAACCTAAAAGCGGGATTCACAGATACGCAGTATTTT. Translated, it gives CSAHNLKAGFTDTQYF.

The chain has TRBV13 and TRBJ2-4, with 7 bases lining up with TRBD1. V was pared by 1 base and J by 6 bases, with 3 bases of the junction left unmatched. Germline V lookup: CDR1 PRHDT, CDR2 FYEKMQ (reference sequence). The length of the CDR3 is 14 residues. The DNA for the CDR3 is TGTGCCAGCAGCTTAGAGGGACAGATAAACATTCAGTACTTC. Translating it yields CASSLEGQINIQYF.

V gene TRBV3-1 combines with J gene TRBJ2-3; the match to TRBD1 covers 9 bases. This CDR3 region has 16 residues. With V trimmed by 0 bases and J by 4 bases, 5 bases remained unmatched. Germline V gene lookup returns CDR1 LGHDT and CDR2 YNNKEL (reference sequence). In nucleotides, the CDR3 is TGTGCCAGCAGCCAAGACGGGACAGGGTTAGCAGATACGCAGTATTTT. Amino acids: CASSQDGTGLADTQYF.

Many counts were recorded for this clonotype. The CDR3 loop is CASSLGDTSYEQYF. The CDR3 nucleotides are TGTGCCAGCAGTTTAGGAGACACCTCCTACGAGCAGTACTTC. The chain links TRBV12-3 or TRBV12-4 to TRBJ2-7; D remains unclear. Trimming took 1 base from V and 0 from J, leaving 7 bases between them. The CDR3 sequence is 14 residues long.

This clonotype was detected a few times. The V call is TRBV14, the J call TRBJ2-6, with D perhaps TRBD1 (6 bases). CDR3 length: 19 residues. The V gene's germline CDR1 is SGHDN and CDR2 FVKESK. Trimming shortened V by 3 bases and J by 1 base, and 19 bases separated the two germline ends. The DNA for the CDR3 is TGTGCCAGCAGCCACAGACCGGGACACTCGATGTCTGGGGCCAACGTCCTGACTTTC. It yields the protein CASSHRPGHSMSGANVLTF.

This clonotype came up many times. This chain uses TRBV11-2 with TRBJ2-5; 7 positions match TRBD1. From germline, CDR1 is SGHAT and CDR2 FQNNGV. This CDR3 region has 15 residues. V lost 1 base and J lost 2; bases outside the gene matches: 4. The DNA of the CDR3 is TGTGCCAGCAGCTTAGGCTGGGACAGACAAGAGACCCAGTACTTC. As protein: CASSLGWDRQETQYF.

This clonotype was observed many times. This chain joins TRBV5-6 and TRBJ2-7, with D possibly being TRBD1 or TRBD2 (5 bases each). V lost 6 bases and J lost 3, with 13 bases in between. Germline lookup yields CDR1 SGHDT and CDR2 YYEEEE. The CDR3 spans 13 residues. CDR3 amino acids: CASTGTDLYEQYF. As DNA, the CDR3 is TGTGCCAGCACCGGGACGGATCTCTACGAGCAGTACTTC.

This clonotype was found many times. The chain is built from TRBV5-1 and TRBJ2-7, with 8 nucleotides matching TRBD2. This CDR3 is 14 amino acids long. In germline, CDR1 is SGHRS, CDR2 YFSETQ. V gave up 2 bases and J gave up 5 bases; unmatched junction bases: 6. The CDR3 nucleotides are TGCGCCAGCAGCTTCGGTAGCGGGATCAACGAGCAGTACTTC. Encoded protein: CASSFGSGINEQYF.

This clonotype was counted a few times. The V call is TRBV30, the J call TRBJ1-6; D ambiguous. Germline V gene lookup returns CDR1 GTSNPN and CDR2 SVGIG (reference sequence). The V and J ends lost 0 bases and 5 bases respectively, with 8 bases between them. CDR3 size: 14 residues. The CDR3 protein is CAWSVRRDNSPLHF. DNA for the CDR3: TGTGCCTGGAGTGTACGTCGAGATAATTCACCCCTCCACTTT.

V is TRBV19 and J is TRBJ2-5; D may be TRBD2 (6 bases). CDR1 and CDR2 (germline): LNHDA, SQIVND (reference sequence). This CDR3 is 15 amino acids long. The V gene lost 8 bases and the J gene lost 5 bases, with 21 bases spanning the gap. The CDR3 sequence is CASYGGHFPKETQYF. Written as DNA, the CDR3 is TGTGCCAGTTACGGGGGTCACTTCCCAAAGGAGACCCAGTACTTC. The whole variable domain, remainder taken from reference TRBV19 and TRBJ2-5, is DGGITQSPKYLFRKEGQNVTLSCEQNLNHDAMYWYRQDPGQGLRLIYYSQIVNDFQKGDIAEGYSVSREKKESFPLTVTSAQKNPTAFYLCASYGGHFPKETQYFGPGTRLLVL.

Comment on this clonotype: One end of the junction does not line up with germline, which may come from a read error. The gene calls are TRBV28 and TRBJ2-5; 15 nucleotides match TRBD2. Germline V gene data show CDR1 as MDHEN and CDR2 as SYDVKM. The CDR3 runs 17 residues. CDR3 DNA sequence: TGCGCCAGCAACCAAGGACTAGCGGGAGGGCCCTCTGAGACCCAGTACTTC. It encodes CASNQGLAGGPSETQYF.

As concerns this clonotype: Since a much larger clone is just one base distant, this may be a read error. The gene calls are TRBV28 and TRBJ1-1, with D hard to call. CDR1 and CDR2 (germline): MDHEN, SYDVKM. The CDR3 sequence is 14 residues long. The DNA of the CDR3 is TGTGTCAGCCTGGGATCCAGGTCATTCTTGGAAGCTTTCTTT. It yields the protein CVSLGSRSFLEAFF.

This clonotype was detected ten times or more. V gene TRBV20-1 combines with J gene TRBJ2-3; D is perhaps TRBD1 (6 bases). This CDR3 region has 13 residues. Germline lookup yields CDR1 DFQATT and CDR2 SNEGSKA (reference sequence). V was clipped by 5 bases and J by 3 bases, with 12 bases between them. The chain's CDR3 is CSALGQKTDTQYF. CDR3 DNA sequence: TGCAGTGCTCTAGGACAGAAGACAGATACGCAGTATTTT.

This clonotype was observed a few times. The J gene is TRBJ2-1, the V gene TRBV20-1, with D hard to call. Germline CDR1 DFQATT, CDR2 SNEGSKA (reference sequence). V was pared by 2 bases and J by 7 bases, with 12 bases between. CDR3 size: 13 residues. The CDR3 loop reads CSARTVNTNEQFF. Here the CDR3 DNA reads TGCAGTGCTAGAACGGTTAACACTAATGAGCAGTTCTTC.